The clone carrying this TCR beta chain was recorded a few times. Its target is not known. This entry belongs to a study of identical twins. Findings and caveats of the study: Analyses based on zero insertions could be partly confounded by invariant MAIT and iNKT cells.

cDNA carried unique molecular identifiers, and a universal primer site was added by template switching. MiXCR was run by TCRdb on the 5' RACE reads, yielding one entry per CDR3 protein. The repertoire holds a few hundred thousand distinct CDR3 sequences, roughly 12% seen once, with 3.5% to 4.5% in the top ten. The CDR3 spans 13 residues. Trimming took 0 bases from V and 10 from J, leaving 10 bases between them. Germline-derived CDR1 and CDR2 are MNHEY and SVGEGT. There were only healthy Caucasians among the donors. The same data also contributed to another study, on yellow fever vaccine responses in identical twins.

The TCR comes from a woman between 18 and 29 years old in good health. The chain is built from TRBV6-2 or TRBV6-3 and TRBJ2-1; D is unresolved. Sequencing was done on a sample of memory (CD45RO+) T cells sorted from blood. CDR3 nucleotides: TGTGCCAGCAGTTACTCGACTCTGGGGGAGCAGTTCTTC. This gives the protein CASSYSTLGEQFF.